Below are 20 T cell receptor beta chains sequenced from a single sample in a study of T-cell memory formation after mild COVID-19. TCRdb re-derived calls from the 5' RACE reads in MiXCR, one entry per CDR3 protein. Of tens of thousands of distinct CDR3 sequences listed, around 15% are singletons. The specimen sequenced was PBMCs or a T cell subset sorted from them (not recorded which). Receptor source: an adult who had mild COVID-19 (a few samples of this study predate the infection). Cell type and time point are not known.

Within the sample, this clonotype is medium-sized. This sequence joins TRBV5-1 and TRBJ1-3; possibly TRBD1 for D (5 bases). The V end lost 4 bases, the J end lost 0 bases, and 14 bases lay between the germline ends. This CDR3 comprises 16 residues. The V gene's germline CDR1 is SGHRS and CDR2 YFSETQ. The CDR3 region has the DNA TGCGCCAGCAGCCAGGGTCTTCCCTCCTCTGGAAACACCATATATTTT. It specifies CASSQGLPSSGNTIYF. The full variable domain, its missing parts supplied by reference TRBV5-1 and TRBJ1-3, is KAGVTQTPRYLIKTRGQQVTLSCSPISGHRSVSWYQQTPGQGLQFLFEYFSETQRNKGNFPGRFSGRQFSNSRSEMNVSTLELGDSALYLCASSQGLPSSGNTIYFGEGSWLTVV.

By share, this clonotype ranks as medium-sized. The chain employs TRBV11-2 and TRBJ2-3; 8 bases line up with TRBD2. The CDR3 is made up of 15 amino acids. Per the germline V gene, CDR1 is SGHAT and CDR2 is FQNNGV. V lost 2 bases to trimming and J lost 4 bases; unmatched junction nucleotides: 5. Written as DNA, the CDR3 is TGTGCCAGCAGCTTAAACAGCGGGAGATCAGATACGCAGTATTTT. Amino acids: CASSLNSGRSDTQYF.

The chain employs TRBV20-1 and TRBJ2-5, with TRBD1 as a possible D gene (5 bases). The CDR3 covers 15 residues. The germline gives CDR1 DFQATT, CDR2 SNEGSKA (reference sequence). V lost 1 base and J 1 base, leaving 13 bases between the germline ends. CDR3 loop: CSARAVGALQETQYF. The CDR3 DNA is TGCAGTGCTAGAGCCGTAGGGGCCCTCCAAGAGACCCAGTACTTC.

This clonotype was seen ten or more times. The V call is TRBV3-1, the J call TRBJ2-3; no clear D gene. Between the trimmed V and J ends, which lost 6 bases and 4 bases, there was a span of 11 bases. Germline lookup yields CDR1 LGHDT and CDR2 YNNKEL (reference sequence). The CDR3 extends over 13 amino acids. CDR3 residues: CASRLNGADTQYF. In DNA, the CDR3 is TGTGCCAGCAGGTTGAATGGCGCAGATACGCAGTATTTT.

This clonotype was detected ten times or more. V usage is TRBV3-1 and J usage is TRBJ2-5; D is possibly TRBD2 (6 bases). From germline, CDR1 is LGHDT and CDR2 YNNKEL (reference sequence). The CDR3 length is 13 residues. V gave up 4 bases and J gave up 1 base, with 7 bases separating them. This CDR3 reads CASSRGTQETQYF. As DNA, the CDR3 is TGTGCCAGCAGCCGCGGGACCCAAGAGACCCAGTACTTC.

V is TRBV19 and J is TRBJ1-2, with unresolved D. The V gene lost 3 bases and the J gene lost 2 bases, with 7 bases spanning the gap. The CDR3 is 13 amino acids. From germline, CDR1 is LNHDA and CDR2 SQIVND (reference sequence). In DNA form, the CDR3 reads TGTGCCAGTAGTATTGGGAGAAACTATGGCTACACCTTC. This encodes CASSIGRNYGYTF. Supplemented by reference TRBV19 and TRBJ1-2, the full variable domain reads DGGITQSPKYLFRKEGQNVTLSCEQNLNHDAMYWYRQDPGQGLRLIYYSQIVNDFQKGDIAEGYSVSREKKESFPLTVTSAQKNPTAFYLCASSIGRNYGYTFGSGTRLTVV.

This clonotype appeared many times. The rearrangement links TRBV15 to TRBJ2-3; the D is unclear. The germline V gene has CDR1 LNHNV and CDR2 YYDKDF (reference sequence). The V end was cut by 0 bases, the J end by 3 bases, with 10 bases between. The CDR3 is 15 amino acids. The CDR3: CATSREIRGTDTQYF. CDR3 sequence (DNA): TGTGCCACCAGCAGAGAAATTCGAGGTACAGATACGCAGTATTTT.

This clonotype was seen more than once but under ten times. It may be a read error: a sequence one base away is much more abundant. The V gene is TRBV7-9, the J gene TRBJ2-1; D may be TRBD1 or TRBD2 (6 bases each). This CDR3 spans 13 amino acids. Germline CDR1 is SEHNR and CDR2 is FQNEAQ (reference sequence). Trimming left V 6 bases short and J 9 bases short, with 15 bases between. This chain's CDR3 is CASRPSRGREQFF. The CDR3 region has the DNA TGTGCCAGCAGACCAAGCCGGGGGCGTGAGCAGTTCTTC.

This clonotype was detected ten times or more. V is TRBV28 and J is TRBJ2-3; TRBD2 matches at 7 bases. Trimming cost V 5 bases and J 4 bases; bases outside gene matches: 9. The CDR3 contains 15 residues. Germline lookup yields CDR1 MDHEN and CDR2 SYDVKM. The CDR3 loop reads CASSPERGLSDTQYF. In DNA, the CDR3 is TGTGCCAGCAGTCCCGAACGGGGACTATCAGATACGCAGTATTTT.

This clonotype appeared many times. The chain carries TRBV4-2 and TRBJ1-1, with D unresolved. CDR3 length equals 15 residues. CDR1 LGHNA and CDR2 YNFKEQ come from the germline V gene. V shed 1 base and J shed 0 bases, with 9 bases lying between them. The CDR3 coding sequence is TGTGCCAGCAGCCAAGGTCACCTTCTGAACACTGAAGCTTTCTTT. It translates to CASSQGHLLNTEAFF.

This clonotype is medium-sized. V usage is TRBV4-3 and J usage is TRBJ2-7, with D unresolved. Germline loops: CDR1 LGHNA, CDR2 YSLEER. The CDR3 has 15 amino acids. V lost 3 bases, J lost 0 bases, and 12 bases lay in between. This CDR3 is CASSQGRSSSYEQYF. Here the CDR3 DNA reads TGCGCCAGCAGCCAGGGCAGGTCGAGCTCCTACGAGCAGTACTTC.

This clonotype was picked up many times. The rearrangement links TRBV6-5 to TRBJ2-7; tentatively, D is TRBD1 or TRBD2 (5 bases each). This CDR3 has 12 amino acids. Between the trimmed V and J ends, which lost 4 bases and 6 bases, there was a span of 10 bases. The germline CDR1 and CDR2 sequences are MNHEY and SVGAGI. The CDR3 DNA is TGTGCCAGCAGTTGGGGGTCAGGCGAGCAGTACTTC. Protein product: CASSWGSGEQYF.

The V call is TRBV7-9, the J call TRBJ1-2; D is perhaps TRBD1 (6 bases). The CDR3 extends over 13 amino acids. Per germline, CDR1 SEHNR and CDR2 FQNEAQ (reference sequence). Trimming removed 7 bases from V and 3 bases from J, with 12 bases in between. Written as DNA, the CDR3 is TGTGCCAGCACCGAAGGGGGGGACTATGGCTACACCTTC. This translates into CASTEGGDYGYTF.

This clonotype was counted at least ten times. V and J are TRBV6-5 and TRBJ1-1; D is perhaps TRBD1 (5 bases). V lost 6 bases to trimming and J lost 0 bases, with 8 bases between them. Germline loops: CDR1 MNHEY, CDR2 SVGAGI. The CDR3 sequence is 13 residues long. CDR3 coding DNA: TGTGCCAGCAGCCGGACATTGAACACTGAAGCTTTCTTT. Amino acids: CASSRTLNTEAFF.

The chain joins TRBV7-9 to TRBJ2-1, with D uncertain. Trimming removed 3 bases from V and 6 bases from J, with 3 bases in between. Germline loops: CDR1 SEHNR, CDR2 FQNEAQ (reference sequence). CDR3 size: 11 residues. Here the CDR3 DNA reads TGTGCCAGCAGCTTCATCAATGAGCAGTTCTTC. It is translated as CASSFINEQFF.

There are many counts of this clonotype. V gene TRBV3-1 combines with J gene TRBJ2-7, with 10 bases lining up with TRBD2. The CDR3 loop spans 18 amino acids. Per germline, CDR1 LGHDT and CDR2 YNNKEL (reference sequence). V shed 1 base and J 0 bases; nucleotides not matched to a gene: 9. CDR3 residues: CASSQVLAGARNSYEQYF. DNA for the CDR3: TGTGCCAGCAGCCAAGTGCTAGCGGGGGCCAGAAACTCCTACGAGCAGTACTTC.

The table lists this clonotype with many counts. The chain recombines TRBV30 with TRBJ2-1; the D gene is possibly TRBD2 (6 bases). Germline CDR1 and CDR2: GTSNPN and SVGIG (reference sequence). V lost 3 bases to trimming and J lost 0 bases, with 6 bases between them. The CDR3 covers 13 residues. The CDR3 region has the DNA TGTGCCTGGAGGGGGGGCTCCTACAATGAGCAGTTCTTC. Its protein is CAWRGGSYNEQFF.

This clonotype was seen at least ten times. V gene TRBV18 combines with J gene TRBJ2-7; 9 bases align to TRBD1. There are 16 residues in the CDR3. V lost 3 bases and J lost 0; bases outside the gene matches: 6. Germline V gene lookup returns CDR1 KGHSH and CDR2 LQKENI. The CDR3: CASSPVGTGLSYEQYF. DNA for the CDR3: TGTGCCAGCTCACCCGTCGGGACAGGGCTCTCCTACGAGCAGTACTTC.

In its sample, this clonotype was seen many times. CDR3 in DNA: TGTGCCAGCAGCTTATTCGGGACTAGCGCCACCTACAATGAGCAGTTCTTC. Translating gives CASSLFGTSATYNEQFF. This sequence joins TRBV11-1 and TRBJ2-1; 10 bases line up with TRBD2. The ends lost 2 bases at V and 2 bases at J; junction bases unmatched: 6. Germline values: CDR1 SGHAT, CDR2 FQDESV (reference sequence). This CDR3 spans 17 amino acids. Full variable domain (outside the CDR3, taken from reference TRBV11-1 and TRBJ2-1): EAEVAQSPRYKITEKSQAVAFWCDPISGHATLYWYRQILGQGPELLVQFQDESVVDDSQLPKDRFSAERLKGVDSTLKIQPAELGDSAMYLCASSLFGTSATYNEQFFGPGTRLTVL.

There are many counts of this clonotype. CDR3 loop: CSASQGVEQETQYF. The CDR3 DNA reads as TGCAGTGCCAGTCAGGGGGTAGAGCAAGAGACCCAGTACTTC. The rearrangement joins TRBV20-1 to TRBJ2-5; 7 nucleotides line up with TRBD1. V lost 6 bases and J lost 2; bases outside the gene matches: 9. This CDR3 is built from 14 residues. Germline V gene lookup returns CDR1 DFQATT and CDR2 SNEGSKA (reference sequence).